Listed below are T cell receptor beta chains from one sample, sequenced in a study of vaccination and CD4 T cells after COVID-19. TCRdb fed the PCR reads into MiXCR, producing one record per CDR3 protein. This sample yields about 11,000 distinct CDR3 sequences, of which roughly 33% are seen a single time; about 15% belongs to the top ten. No antigen has been assigned to these receptors. The material sequenced was CD4+ T cells from blood, cultured in vitro, taken after SARS-CoV-2 vaccination. These receptors were collected from a human donor who had recovered from COVID-19. The CDR3 runs from the conserved cysteine through the conserved F or W. The D gene is left open where the match is weak. A row's size may be missing; if present it is once, few, many or a size class.

j_call	d_call	v_call	clone_size	cdr3_aa	cdr3_nt
TRBJ1-1	.	TRBV6-5	few	CASSYGLGVGRAFF	TGTGCCAGCAGTTACGGATTAGGGGTGGGTAGGGCTTTCTTT
TRBJ1-5	.	TRBV28	.	CASSSGGNQPQHF	TGTGCCAGCTCGTCAGGGGGCAATCAGCCCCAGCATTTT
TRBJ2-7	TRBD1	TRBV6-5	.	CASSYGQGASYEQYF	TGTGCCAGCAGTTATGGGCAGGGGGCGTCCTACGAGCAGTACTTC
TRBJ2-3	.	TRBV28	few	CASSSDTQYF	TGTGCCAGCAGCTCAGATACGCAGTATTTT
TRBJ2-3	.	TRBV7-2	once	CASSLIPPGEKGDTQYF	TGTGCCAGCAGCTTAATTCCCCCGGGAGAGAAAGGAGATACGCAGTATTTT
TRBJ1-5	.	TRBV6-2/TRBV6-3	few	CASSYSTDAFRGNQPQHF	TGTGCCAGCAGTTACTCGACAGACGCATTTAGGGGCAATCAGCCCCAGCATTTT
TRBJ1-2	.	TRBV15	few	CATSRARGGSYGYTF	TGTGCCACCAGCAGGGCCCGTGGGGGTAGCTATGGCTACACCTTC
TRBJ1-6	.	TRBV18	.	CASSPESYNSPLHF	TGTGCCAGCTCACCTGAGTCCTATAATTCACCCCTCCACTTT
TRBJ2-7	.	TRBV5-6	.	CASNTQVGSIPLYSYEQYF	TGTGCCAGCAACACCCAAGTGGGCAGCATACCACTATACTCCTACGAGCAGTACTTC
TRBJ2-2	TRBD2	TRBV7-2	.	CASSYRRGGRVNTGELFF	TGTGCCAGCAGCTACAGACGCGGGGGGCGGGTCAACACCGGGGAGCTGTTTTTT
TRBJ1-2	TRBD1	TRBV29-1	few	CSVSTGLWGYTF	TGCAGCGTCTCGACAGGGCTATGGGGCTACACCTTC
TRBJ2-2	.	TRBV15	.	CATSRDRSRGTGELFF	TGTGCCACCAGCAGAGATCGGAGTAGAGGCACCGGGGAGCTGTTTTTT
TRBJ2-7	.	TRBV5-8	.	CASNSRIVSYEQYF	TGTGCCAGCAACTCCCGGATAGTCTCCTACGAGCAGTACTTC
TRBJ1-2	TRBD1	TRBV7-2	medium-sized	CASSRDKTGGYGYTF	TGTGCCAGCAGCCGAGACAAAACAGGGGGGTATGGCTACACCTTC
TRBJ1-6	.	TRBV7-8	few	CASSLDRGNSPLHF	TGTGCCAGCAGCTTAGATCGGGGAAATTCACCCCTCCACTTT
TRBJ1-5	.	TRBV20-1	.	CSASDKARNLAYSNQPQHF	TGCAGTGCTAGTGACAAAGCAAGGAATCTTGCATATAGCAATCAGCCCCAGCATTTT
TRBJ1-5	.	TRBV28	medium-sized	CASSLKGSYNQPQHF	TGTGCCAGCAGTTTAAAAGGCAGTTACAATCAGCCCCAGCATTTT
TRBJ1-5	.	TRBV4-1	.	CASSHGTDFNQPQHF	TGCGCCAGCAGCCATGGGACCGATTTCAATCAGCCCCAGCATTTT
TRBJ2-5	TRBD2	TRBV7-2	.	CASSSRTSWGETQYF	TGTGCCAGCAGCTCACGGACTAGTTGGGGGGAGACCCAGTACTTC
TRBJ1-2	TRBD1	TRBV6-4	.	CASSEGGGYGYTF	TGTGCCAGCAGTGAAGGGGGCGGCTATGGCTACACCTTC
TRBJ1-3	TRBD1	TRBV7-2	few	CASSLGTGGNGNTIYF	TGTGCCAGCAGCTTGGGGACAGGGGGAAATGGAAACACCATATATTTT
TRBJ2-5	TRBD1	TRBV5-4	.	CASSLGGSGTDKETQYF	TGTGCCAGCAGCTTGGGGGGGTCCGGGACAGACAAAGAGACCCAGTACTTC
TRBJ2-3	TRBD2	TRBV20-1	.	CSASLGTSGRMAYF	TGCAGTGCTAGCCTAGGGACTAGCGGGAGGATGGCGTATTTT
TRBJ1-2	TRBD1	TRBV4-2	.	CASSQDTIGTGSGYTF	TGTGCCAGCAGCCAAGATACTATTGGGACAGGGTCAGGCTACACCTTC
TRBJ1-2	TRBD1	TRBV20-1	.	CSADRGPGRVYGYTF	TGCAGTGCAGACAGGGGCCCCGGCCGGGTTTATGGCTACACCTTC
TRBJ1-4	.	TRBV7-2	.	CASRVTVTNEKLFF	TGTGCCAGCAGAGTGACAGTGACTAATGAAAAACTGTTTTTT
TRBJ2-3	.	TRBV6-5	few	CASSYDEGSDTQYF	TGTGCCAGCAGTTACGATGAGGGTTCGGATACGCAGTATTTT
TRBJ1-1	.	TRBV19	.	CASSSGWHTEAFF	TGTGCCAGTAGTTCAGGGTGGCACACTGAAGCTTTCTTT
TRBJ2-1	TRBD2	TRBV20-1	once	CSAISSGDLGDYNEQFF	TGCAGTGCCATCTCTAGCGGGGACTTAGGGGACTACAATGAGCAGTTCTTC
TRBJ2-6	TRBD1	TRBV5-1	.	CASSTTGTAANVLTF	TGCGCCAGCAGCACGACCGGGACAGCGGCCAACGTCCTGACTTTC
TRBJ2-3	TRBD2	TRBV19	few	CASSTRLAGDPDTQYF	TGTGCCAGTAGTACCCGACTAGCGGGAGACCCAGATACGCAGTATTTT
TRBJ2-7	TRBD1	TRBV7-2	.	CASSLGQQTYEQYF	TGTGCCAGCAGCTTGGGACAGCAAACCTACGAGCAGTACTTC
TRBJ2-3	.	TRBV20-1	few	CSAKEGAVADTQYF	TGCAGTGCCAAGGAGGGGGCGGTGGCAGATACGCAGTATTTT
TRBJ2-1	.	TRBV19	.	CASSIEAYRNEQFF	TGTGCCAGTAGTATAGAGGCCTACCGCAATGAGCAGTTCTTC
TRBJ1-1	TRBD1	TRBV11-3	.	CASSPRTGDTEAFF	TGTGCCAGCAGTCCGAGGACAGGGGACACTGAAGCTTTCTTT
TRBJ2-7	.	TRBV5-5	.	CASSRTGTYEQYF	TGTGCCAGCAGCCGAACGGGGACCTACGAGCAGTACTTC
TRBJ2-7	.	TRBV7-2	few	CASSTGLGSSYEQYF	TGTGCCAGCAGCACCGGACTGGGAAGCTCCTACGAGCAGTACTTC
TRBJ2-7	TRBD2	TRBV28	once	CASSLSTSGSRSHSYEQYF	TGTGCCAGCAGCTTGAGTACTAGCGGGAGCAGGAGCCATTCTTACGAGCAGTACTTC
TRBJ1-2	.	TRBV20-1	.	CSAETGNYGYTF	TGCAGCGCCGAAACGGGTAACTATGGCTACACCTTC
TRBJ1-2	.	TRBV12-3/TRBV12-4	.	CASTPQSNYGYTF	TGTGCCAGCACTCCCCAGAGCAACTATGGCTACACCTTC
TRBJ2-3	.	TRBV5-4	.	CASSNALARSTDTQYF	TGTGCCAGCAGCAACGCCCTAGCGAGGAGCACAGATACGCAGTATTTT
TRBJ1-2	.	TRBV12-3/TRBV12-4	.	CASSHSGGFGYTF	TGTGCCAGCAGCCACTCGGGGGGCTTTGGCTACACCTTC
TRBJ2-2	.	TRBV20-1	few	CSATSGHSNTGELFF	TGCAGTGCCACATCGGGACATTCGAACACCGGGGAGCTGTTTTTT
TRBJ2-7	TRBD2	TRBV7-9	.	CASSPMLAEAYEQYF	TGTGCCAGCAGCCCCATGCTAGCGGAGGCCTACGAGCAGTACTTC